The present T cell receptor (beta chain) was sequenced within a study of T cell responses to AZD1222 COVID-19 vaccine. Study-wide results and limits: Nearly half of spike-specific TCRs reportedly go after variant regions that carry no mutations. With two AZD1222 doses given, Spike-specific TCR breadth and depth both rose.

Notes on this clone: Antigen unknown.

The analysis combined second doses at about 4 or about 12 weeks. CDR1 LNHDA and CDR2 SQIVND come from the germline V gene (reference sequence). The CDR3 is 15 amino acids. Deletions cut 3 bases from V and 0 bases from J, with 9 bases between. The table came from immunoSEQ multiplex PCR; TCRdb's copy has only in-frame clones and leaves some out. The data contain fewer than 200,000 clones, 88% of them singletons. Sequencing was performed on peripheral blood, taken 28 days after the second AZD1222 dose. This TCR came from an adult who received the AZD1222 COVID-19 vaccine. The chain combines TRBV19 with TRBJ2-1, with a possible D match to TRBD2 (5 bases). In DNA form, the CDR3 reads TGTGCCAGTAGTATTGCCGGGAACTCCTACAATGAGCAGTTCTTC. Translation: CASSIAGNSYNEQFF.